The rows below give T cell receptor beta chains drawn from one sample of a study of graft-versus-host responses after intestinal transplantation. TCRdb's copy holds only in-frame clones and misses some; the assay was immunoSEQ multiplex PCR. Altogether 7,000 to 10,000 clones are present, approximately 30% being singletons, with the ten largest covering 4.5% to 6%. This specimen consisted of alloreactive CD4+ T cells from a mixed lymphocyte reaction culture, obtained before intestinal transplant. Source of these receptors: a human patient who received an intestinal transplant. The CDR3 runs from the conserved cysteine through the conserved F or W. A D gene is named only where the DNA matches it firmly. Part of the rows lack a size; the others show once, few, many or a class for expanded clones.

v_call	cdr3_length	d_call	j_call	clone_size	cdr3_aa	cdr3_nt
TRBV5-6	14	TRBD1	TRBJ1-2	.	CASSLQGAGYGYTF	TGTGCCAGCAGCCTACAGGGGGCAGGCTATGGCTACACCTTC
TRBV2	16	TRBD1	TRBJ2-2	few	CASSDLGQGITGELFF	TGTGCCAGCAGTGATTTGGGACAGGGGATCACCGGGGAGCTGTTTTTT
TRBV6-1	15	TRBD1	TRBJ2-1	.	CASSDLQGSYGEQFF	TGTGCCAGCAGTGATTTACAGGGGTCCTATGGTGAGCAGTTCTTC
TRBV30	14	TRBD1	TRBJ1-1	few	CAWTPDRGWTEAFF	TGTGCCTGGACCCCCGACAGGGGCTGGACTGAAGCTTTCTTT
TRBV29-1	12	TRBD2	TRBJ2-3	few	CSVGLGTDTQYF	TGCAGCGTCGGACTAGGCACAGATACGCAGTATTTT
TRBV5-1	15	TRBD1	TRBJ1-4	.	CASSSTGLTNEKLFF	TGCGCCAGCAGCTCGACAGGGCTAACTAATGAAAAACTGTTTTTT
TRBV7-2	16	TRBD1	TRBJ2-1	once	CASSLGGTGSYNEQFF	TGTGCCAGCAGCTTAGGGGGGACAGGGTCTTACAATGAGCAGTTCTTC
TRBV7-2	15	.	TRBJ1-2	medium-sized	CASSWGGQGPVGYTF	TGTGCCAGCAGCTGGGGGGGGCAGGGGCCCGTTGGCTACACCTTC
TRBV11-2	19	.	TRBJ2-6	few	CASSLRSWGGGSGANVLTF	TGTGCCAGCAGCTTACGTTCTTGGGGCGGTGGCTCTGGGGCCAACGTCCTGACTTTC
TRBV10-2	14	TRBD2	TRBJ2-1	.	CASSVRTSADEQFF	TGCGCCAGCAGTGTGAGGACTAGCGCCGATGAGCAGTTCTTC
TRBV6-1	14	.	TRBJ2-3	medium-sized	CASSERRSTDTQYF	TGTGCCAGCAGTGAACGCAGAAGCACAGATACGCAGTATTTT
TRBV4-1	15	.	TRBJ1-1	.	CASSQDTVGDGEAFF	TGCGCCAGCAGCCAAGATACGGTTGGAGACGGTGAAGCTTTCTTT
TRBV7-9	15	.	TRBJ2-3	medium-sized	CASSFEEVGTDTQYF	TGTGCCAGCAGCTTCGAGGAAGTCGGCACAGATACGCAGTATTTT
TRBV2	14	.	TRBJ1-1	once	CASRGDIMNTEAFF	TGTGCCAGCAGAGGGGACATAATGAACACTGAAGCTTTCTTT
TRBV9	13	TRBD1	TRBJ2-2	.	CASSPAGGGELFF	TGTGCCAGCAGCCCCGCAGGGGGCGGGGAGCTGTTTTTT
TRBV28	13	.	TRBJ2-3	.	CASSLTAPDTQYF	TGTGCCAGCAGTTTAACAGCCCCCGATACGCAGTATTTT
TRBV6-5	15	TRBD1	TRBJ2-7	few	CASSYAILQGPEQYF	TGTGCCAGCAGTTATGCAATTTTACAGGGGCCCGAGCAGTACTTC
TRBV2	14	TRBD1	TRBJ2-7	.	CASDPRQGAVEQYF	TGTGCCAGCGACCCCAGACAGGGGGCTGTCGAGCAGTACTTC
TRBV1	17	.	TRBJ2-5	.	CTSSQDGAGGRDETQYF	TGCACCAGCAGCCAAGATGGGGCGGGTGGGAGGGACGAGACCCAGTACTTC
TRBV2	14	TRBD1	TRBJ1-1	.	CASMYENWTGEAFF	TGTGCCAGCATGTATGAGAATTGGACAGGGGAAGCTTTCTTT
TRBV19	16	.	TRBJ1-5	medium-sized	CASSMGRGEGNQPQHF	TGTGCCAGTAGTATGGGTCGGGGAGAGGGCAATCAGCCCCAGCATTTT
TRBV19	14	.	TRBJ1-2	few	CASSMGAAYYGYTF	TGTGCCAGTAGTATGGGAGCCGCCTACTATGGCTACACCTTC
TRBV7-2	17	TRBD2	TRBJ2-5	.	CASSSPRAGGVGETQYF	TGTGCCAGCAGCTCCCCGCGAGCGGGAGGAGTTGGAGAGACCCAGTACTTC
TRBV30	13	.	TRBJ1-1	few	CAWSRGGNTEAFF	TGTGCCTGGAGTCGGGGGGGGAACACTGAAGCTTTCTTT
TRBV5-1	13	.	TRBJ1-1	few	CASSLEGSTEAFF	TGCGCCAGCAGCTTGGAAGGGAGCACTGAAGCTTTCTTT
TRBV14	15	.	TRBJ1-3	medium-sized	CASSLAGPSGNTIYF	TGTGCCAGCAGCCTCGCGGGGCCCTCTGGAAACACCATATATTTT
TRBV4-1	15	.	TRBJ2-7	.	CASSQDPPFSYEQYF	TGCGCCAGCAGCCAAGATCCCCCCTTCTCCTACGAGCAGTACTTC
TRBV28	16	TRBD2	TRBJ2-1	few	CASSFGGGPSLDEQFF	TGTGCCAGCAGTTTTGGGGGAGGGCCTTCTCTCGATGAGCAGTTCTTC
TRBV5-4	15	TRBD1	TRBJ2-1	.	CASSLPRGPYNEQFF	TGTGCCAGCAGCTTGCCCAGGGGGCCCTACAATGAGCAGTTCTTC
TRBV6-5	16	.	TRBJ2-6	few	CASSYRLTSGANVLTF	TGTGCCAGCAGTTACAGACTAACTTCAGGGGCCAACGTCCTGACTTTC
TRBV7-2	13	.	TRBJ2-7	few	CASSETTSHEQYF	TGTGCCAGCAGCGAGACGACTAGTCACGAGCAGTACTTC
TRBV2	14	.	TRBJ2-7	once	CASSEITGTYEQYF	TGTGCCAGCAGTGAGATTACAGGAACCTACGAGCAGTACTTC
TRBV9	17	.	TRBJ1-4	.	CASSVEGLSATNEKLFF	TGTGCCAGCAGCGTAGAGGGGTTAAGTGCAACTAATGAAAAACTGTTTTTT
TRBV28	13	TRBD1	TRBJ2-1	.	CASSSDRGNEQFF	TGTGCCAGCAGTAGCGACAGGGGCAATGAGCAGTTCTTC
TRBV14	20	.	TRBJ2-2	.	CASSQDVSWEASRDTGELFF	TGTGCCAGCAGCCAAGATGTATCTTGGGAGGCGTCACGGGACACCGGGGAGCTGTTTTTT
TRBV11-2	14	TRBD1	TRBJ1-1	few	CASSRDRVNTEAFF	TGTGCCAGCAGCCGTGACAGGGTGAACACTGAAGCTTTCTTT